A single sample is the source of the 19 T cell receptor beta chains below, sequenced in a study of response to subunit inactivated influenza vaccine. Via MiXCR, TCRdb re-called the RT-PCR reads, giving one row per CDR3 protein. The data show hundreds of thousands of distinct CDR3 sequences, under 9% seen once. The material was PBMCs from blood, obtained about 24 months after vaccination. Receptors were obtained from a man aged 45 to 75 who received an inactivated influenza vaccine.

The table lists this clonotype with many counts. The V gene is TRBV5-6, the J gene TRBJ1-2, with D unclear. The CDR3 consists of 12 residues. Germline V gives CDR1 SGHDT, CDR2 YYEEEE. The V and J ends lost 4 bases and 7 bases respectively, with 11 bases between them. CDR3 sequence reads: CASSPGVGGYTF. For the CDR3, the DNA is TGTGCCAGCAGCCCTGGGGTTGGTGGCTACACCTTC.

V is TRBV20-1 and J is TRBJ2-1, with 8 positions matching TRBD2. The germline CDR1 and CDR2 sequences are DFQATT and SNEGSKA (reference sequence). V gave up 6 bases and J gave up 0 bases; unmatched junction bases: 7. The CDR3 length is 15 residues. CDR3 sequence reads: CSAASAGVSYNEQFF. In nucleotides, the CDR3 is TGCAGTGCCGCCTCAGCGGGGGTCTCCTACAATGAGCAGTTCTTC.

This clonotype appeared many times. The chain employs TRBV7-2 and TRBJ2-5; 8 bases agree with TRBD2. Germline loops: CDR1 SGHTA, CDR2 FQGNSA. The CDR3 totals 12 residues. J was trimmed by 12 bases and V by 3 bases; bases with no gene match: 6. The CDR3 region has the DNA TGTGCCAGCAGCTTGCGGGAGGCTACAAAGTACTTC. This translates into CASSLREATKYF. Together with reference TRBV7-2 and TRBJ2-5, the CDR3 gives the full variable domain: GAGVSQSPSNKVTEKGKDVELRCDPISGHTALYWYRQSLGQGLEFLIYFQGNSAPDKSGLPSDRFSAERTGGSVSTLTIQRTQQEDSAVYLCASSLREATKYFGPGTRLLVL.

This clonotype came up a few times. This sequence joins TRBV10-2 and TRBJ2-7, with a weak D call TRBD1 (5 bases). V shed 2 bases and J shed 0 bases, with 17 bases lying between them. This CDR3 is 17 amino acids long. CDR1 WSHSY and CDR2 SAAADI come from the germline V gene. For the CDR3, the DNA is TGCGCCAGCAGTGAGGCGACAGCCCTTCTGAGCTCCTACGAGCAGTACTTC. It is translated as CASSEATALLSSYEQYF.

This clonotype was counted at least ten times. V gene TRBV5-1 combines with J gene TRBJ2-5; no clear D. The germline gives CDR1 SGHRS, CDR2 YFSETQ. The ends were cut back, 3 bases at V and 0 bases at J, with 6 bases in the middle. CDR3 length: 13 residues. As DNA, the CDR3 is TGCGCCAGCAGCTCGGCGTACCAAGAGACCCAGTACTTC. Translated: CASSSAYQETQYF.

This clonotype was detected only a few times. This rearrangement joins TRBV20-1 to TRBJ2-1; D unresolved. Trimming took off 2 bases at V and 7 bases at J, with 6 bases between the two ends. There are 11 residues in the CDR3. From germline, CDR1 is DFQATT and CDR2 SNEGSKA (reference sequence). The CDR3 coding sequence is TGCAGTGCTAGAATAAAAAATGAGCAGTTCTTC. Protein sequence: CSARIKNEQFF.

This clonotype was recorded at least ten times. The J gene is TRBJ2-1, the V gene TRBV4-3, with D tentatively TRBD2 (6 bases). V lost 4 bases and J 5 bases, leaving 15 bases between the germline ends. This CDR3 region has 15 residues. The germline V gene encodes CDR1 LGHNA and CDR2 YSLEER. The CDR3, as DNA: TGCGCCAGCAGCCTTTACGGGACTGTGGACAATGAGCAGTTCTTC. Translation: CASSLYGTVDNEQFF.

This clonotype has more than one count but fewer than ten. This chain links TRBV5-5 with TRBJ1-1; D gene uncertain. This CDR3 is 16 amino acids long. The V gene's germline CDR1 is SGHKS and CDR2 YYEKEE (reference sequence). V gave up 4 bases and J gave up 8 bases, with 24 bases separating them. CDR3 loop: CASSIAVGQRVLEAFF. The CDR3 DNA reads TGTGCCAGCAGCATTGCAGTTGGGCAGCGAGTTTTAGAAGCTTTCTTT.

This clonotype occurred many times. CDR3 bases: TGTGCCAGCACCGACGCCTTGGGGTACGAGCAGTACTTC. Translating gives CASTDALGYEQYF. This chain joins TRBV28 and TRBJ2-7; D is ambiguous. This CDR3 has 13 residues. Trimming took 7 bases from V and 4 from J, leaving 14 bases between them. Germline values: CDR1 MDHEN, CDR2 SYDVKM.

The table lists this clonotype with many counts. This sequence joins TRBV9 and TRBJ1-2, with D perhaps TRBD1 (6 bases). This CDR3 has 14 residues. V was cut by 0 bases and J by 3 bases, with 9 bases left in between. The germline V gene has CDR1 SGDLS and CDR2 YYNGEE. The CDR3 sequence is CASSVGTGYYGYTF. CDR3 sequence (DNA): TGTGCCAGCAGCGTAGGCACAGGGTACTATGGCTACACCTTC.

V usage is TRBV5-1 and J usage is TRBJ1-6; D ambiguous. Looked up from germline, CDR1 is SGHRS and CDR2 is YFSETQ. Trimming pared 1 base from V and 5 bases from J, leaving 10 bases between. The CDR3 has 15 amino acids. The CDR3 loop is CASSLNGQNNSPLHF. CDR3 coding DNA: TGCGCCAGCAGCTTGAATGGGCAGAATAATTCACCCCTCCACTTT.

As for this clonotype: At one end the junction does not follow the germline gene, possibly because of a read error. This chain uses TRBV12-3 or TRBV12-4 with TRBJ1-6; D gene uncertain. CDR3 length equals 12 residues. In nucleotides, the CDR3 is TGTGCCAGCAGTTATATCTATTCAGCCCTCCACTTT. Translating it yields CASSYIYSALHF.

Note on this clonotype: Just one base apart from a much larger clone, this may be a read error. The chain uses TRBV20-1 and TRBJ1-1; D uncertain. Germline lookup yields CDR1 DFQATT and CDR2 SNEGSKA (reference sequence). The CDR3 covers 12 residues. This CDR3 is CSASEGPTKAFF. The CDR3 DNA reads TGCAGTGCTAGTGAAGGGCCCACTAAAGCTTTCTTT.

The table lists this clonotype with many counts. The chain has TRBV5-6 and TRBJ2-7; D uncertain. Trimming cost V 0 bases and J 3 bases, with 13 bases left between them. The CDR3 sequence is 15 residues long. Germline V gene lookup returns CDR1 SGHDT and CDR2 YYEEEE. The CDR3 sequence is CASSLGWARVYEQYF. The CDR3 bases are TGTGCCAGCAGCTTGGGTTGGGCGAGAGTCTACGAGCAGTACTTC.

The chain links TRBV7-2 to TRBJ2-1, with a possible D match to TRBD2 (5 bases). The CDR3 extends over 17 amino acids. Trimming took 9 bases from V and 2 from J, leaving 23 bases between them. The germline CDR1 and CDR2 sequences are SGHTA and FQGNSA. The CDR3 region is CARSRRGGYSAYNEQFF. The CDR3 DNA follows: TGTGCCAGGAGCCGACGCGGCGGGTATAGCGCCTACAATGAGCAGTTCTTC.

This chain links TRBV12-3 or TRBV12-4 with TRBJ1-2, with D hard to call. V lost 7 bases and J 0 bases, leaving 18 bases between the germline ends. The CDR3 is 16 residues long. The CDR3 DNA is TGTGCCAGCACCAACCGGGAAGGAAGAGCTAACTATGGCTACACCTTC. It yields the protein CASTNREGRANYGYTF.

This clonotype was found a few times. J is TRBJ2-5 and V is TRBV7-6; the D gene is possibly TRBD1 (5 bases). Trimming took off 1 base at V and 5 bases at J, with 14 bases between the two ends. Per the germline V gene, CDR1 is SGHVS and CDR2 is FNYEAQ. The CDR3 is 15 residues long. The CDR3 nucleotides read TGTGCCAGCAGCTTAGAGGGGCCGGGTAGTGAGACCCAGTACTTC. Amino acids: CASSLEGPGSETQYF.

V gene TRBV12-3 or TRBV12-4 combines with J gene TRBJ2-1, with D possibly matching TRBD2 (7 bases). V was pared by 5 bases and J by 8 bases, with 19 bases between. The CDR3 extends over 15 amino acids. The CDR3 loop reads CASSPWGGGTYEQFF. CDR3 in DNA: TGTGCCAGCAGTCCCTGGGGGGGCGGTACGTATGAGCAGTTCTTC.

This clonotype showed up just a few times. The gene calls are TRBV28 and TRBJ1-5; D not resolved. The germline V gene has CDR1 MDHEN and CDR2 SYDVKM. V was clipped by 8 bases and J by 6 bases, with 11 bases between them. CDR3 length: 12 residues. The CDR3 sequence: CASGERSQPQHF. CDR3 DNA: TGTGCCAGCGGGGAGAGGTCTCAGCCCCAGCATTTT.